This T cell receptor (beta chain) was found in a study of blood T cell repertoires in COVID-19. Study-wide background: Sites across the United States, Italy and Spain contributed samples from acute and convalescent COVID-19. T cells, B-cell-depleted T cells, or PBMCs provided the cDNA or gDNA that served as material.

This clone has just one count. Trimming removed 3 bases at V and 0 bases at J, with 15 bases between. Germline V gene sequence: CDR1 SEHNR, CDR2 FQNEAQ (reference sequence). This CDR3 contains 16 residues. Authors' processing steps: Amplified reference gene primers provided the basis for estimating nucleated cell counts. Method: immunoSEQ multiplex PCR; TCRdb's copy keeps in-frame clones and lacks some. V, J and clone size reflect that table, while D and trimming were determined from the DNA. In the table there are some 150,000 clones, about 85% of which are singletons. The chain joins TRBV7-9 to TRBJ2-7; no definite D call. Sequencing input: peripheral blood. The TCR was taken from a man between 40 and 49 years old with acute or convalescent COVID-19. The CDR3 loop is CASSFDLGDNSYEQYF. CDR3 bases: TGTGCCAGCAGCTTCGATCTGGGCGACAACTCCTACGAGCAGTACTTC. Drawing the rest from reference TRBV7-9 and TRBJ2-7, the complete variable domain is DTGVSQNPRHKITKRGQNVTFRCDPISEHNRLYWYRQTLGQGPEFLTYFQNEAQLEKSRLLSDRFSAERPKGSFSTLEIQRTEQGDSAMYLCASSFDLGDNSYEQYFGPGTRLTVT.